The T cell receptor (beta chain) under discussion was sequenced for a study of cytomegalovirus exposure and HLA in healthy donors. This clone was counted once. Its antigen remains unknown. Findings and caveats of the study: Clusters of TCRs from the first cohort tended to co-occur in the 100 to 150 validation repertoires (as a later analysis found). The study put around 180 TCR beta chains on its list as cytomegalovirus-associated.

Libraries were prepared by immunoSEQ multiplex PCR; TCRdb keeps only in-frame clonotypes and omits some of them. The data show some 60,000 clones, over 85% seen once. With 3 bases clipped from V and 0 bases from J, the junction kept 8 bases outside the gene matches. Germline V lookup: CDR1 MNHEY, CDR2 SMNVEV (reference sequence). The CDR3 is 17 residues long. Donors were drawn from the approximately 130-subject validation cohort, separate from the roughly 610-subject first cohort. The sequence was obtained from a man between 18 and 35 years old in good health and CMV-seropositive. Sequenced: PBMCs. The chain links TRBV27 to TRBJ2-7; 10 positions match TRBD1. CDR3 loop: CASSFRLGDRGSYEQYF. For the CDR3, the DNA is TGTGCCAGCAGTTTTAGATTAGGGGACAGGGGCTCCTACGAGCAGTACTTC.